Each of the 30 T cell receptor beta chains below was sequenced from the same sample in a study of shared clonotypes between healthy human individuals. Generated by immunoSEQ multiplex PCR, the TCRdb table keeps only in-frame clones and is missing some. The table has under 850,000 clones, over 55% seen once. Sequences were obtained from memory CD4+ T cells sorted from blood. Subset of the sample: CD45RA-negative fraction. The receptors here all came from a woman aged 25 to 45 in good health.

V gene TRBV2 combines with J gene TRBJ1-2; weak D call: TRBD1 (5 bases). Germline assignment: CDR1 SNHLY and CDR2 FYNNEI. The CDR3 runs 14 residues. The V end lost 4 bases, the J end lost 0 bases, and 9 bases lay between the germline ends. The DNA of the CDR3 is TGTGCCAGCAGTGCCCAGGGACCTAACTATGGCTACACCTTC. It yields the protein CASSAQGPNYGYTF. The whole variable domain, filled in from reference TRBV2 and TRBJ1-2, reads EPEVTQTPSHQVTQMGQEVILRCVPISNHLYFYWYRQILGQKVEFLVSFYNNEISEKSEIFDDQFSVERPDGSNFTLKIRSTKLEDSAMYFCASSAQGPNYGYTFGSGTRLTVV.

The chain couples TRBV6-1 to TRBJ1-5; D possibly corresponds to TRBD1 (5 bases). Looked up from germline, CDR1 is MNHNS and CDR2 is SASEGT. The CDR3 has 13 amino acids. With 6 bases removed from V and 5 bases from J, the gap between germline ends came to 11 bases. The CDR3 nucleotides read TGTGCCAGCAGACTTGAGACAGATCAGCCCCAGCATTTT. It is translated as CASRLETDQPQHF.

The chain combines TRBV10-3 with TRBJ1-3; a weak D match, TRBD1 (6 bases). There are 13 residues in the CDR3. Trimming took off 10 bases at V and 0 bases at J, with 10 bases between the two ends. Germline V gives CDR1 ENHRY, CDR2 SYGVKD. CDR3 residues: CATRQASGNTIYF. The CDR3 region has the DNA TGTGCCACCCGACAGGCCTCTGGAAACACCATATATTTT.

The chain employs TRBV11-2 and TRBJ2-3; a possible D gene is TRBD1 (5 bases). Germline assignment: CDR1 SGHAT and CDR2 FQNNGV. Deletions cut 5 bases from V and 2 bases from J, with 17 bases between. This CDR3 is built from 16 residues. CDR3 sequence (DNA): TGTGCCAGCAGCCTCTCAGACAGCCAAAACACAGATACGCAGTATTTT. This gives the protein CASSLSDSQNTDTQYF.

The rearrangement joins TRBV7-3 to TRBJ2-7; D may be TRBD1 or TRBD2 (5 bases each). Deletions cut 5 bases from V and 3 bases from J, with 32 bases between. The V gene's germline CDR1 is SGHTA and CDR2 FQGTGA. This CDR3 comprises 20 residues. The CDR3 here is CASSPKAGARGLWGHYEQYF. CDR3 nucleotide sequence: TGTGCCAGCAGCCCGAAGGCCGGGGCACGAGGGTTATGGGGCCACTACGAGCAGTACTTC.

The genes are TRBV15 and TRBJ2-4; no reliable D call. The CDR3 contains 11 residues. Trimming pared 5 bases from V and 8 bases from J, leaving 7 bases between. Germline V lookup: CDR1 LNHNV, CDR2 YYDKDF (reference sequence). The CDR3 is CATSGSYIQYF. The CDR3 DNA is TGTGCCACCAGCGGGTCGTACATTCAGTACTTC.

The genes are TRBV5-1 and TRBJ2-5; no clear D. The CDR3 is 13 residues long. The ends were cut back, 4 bases at V and 5 bases at J, with 12 bases in the middle. Germline CDR1 SGHRS, CDR2 YFSETQ. CDR3 coding DNA: TGCGCCAGCAGCCAGCCGACTCGCGAGACCCAGTACTTC. Translating it yields CASSQPTRETQYF.

The rearrangement links TRBV6-1 to TRBJ1-5; no reliable D call. Trimming left V 4 bases short and J 7 bases short, with 11 bases between. This CDR3 has 13 amino acids. Germline CDR1 is MNHNS and CDR2 is SASEGT. In DNA form, the CDR3 reads TGTGCCAGCAGTGGCCCTCCCAGCCAGCCCCAGCATTTT. This codes for CASSGPPSQPQHF.

This clone came up once. The V call is TRBV21-1, the J call TRBJ2-1; no DNA check was done on the table's D call, TRBD2. TRBV21-1 is a pseudogene locus. This CDR3 is 21 amino acids long. The DNA for the CDR3 is TGTGCCAGCAGCAAAGAGCCCTTAGCGGGTGGGGGGGATGGCTCCTACAATGAGCAGTTCTTC. Translated, it gives CASSKEPLAGGGDGSYNEQFF.

The chain has TRBV20-1 and TRBJ2-3; D may be TRBD1 (5 bases). Germline V gene data show CDR1 as DFQATT and CDR2 as SNEGSKA (reference sequence). This CDR3 has 11 residues. The germline V and J ends were trimmed by 1 base and 10 bases, with 9 bases remaining between them. For the CDR3, the DNA is TGCAGTGCTAGAGGTGGGGCCCCGCAGTATTTT. Its protein is CSARGGAPQYF.

This clone was counted once. The CDR3 DNA is TGTGCCAGCTCGGGGGGGTTCGGCTACACCTTC. Translated, it gives CASSGGFGYTF. The V gene is TRBV19, the J gene TRBJ1-2; tentative D call: TRBD1 (5 bases). The V and J ends lost 9 bases and 8 bases respectively, with 13 bases between them. The V gene's germline CDR1 is LNHDA and CDR2 SQIVND (reference sequence). The CDR3 is 11 amino acids.

The chain recombines TRBV4-2 with TRBJ2-7; maybe TRBD2 (6 bases). Between the trimmed V and J ends, which lost 4 bases and 2 bases, there was a span of 15 bases. CDR3 length: 15 residues. Looked up from germline, CDR1 is LGHNA and CDR2 is YNFKEQ. The CDR3 DNA sequence: TGTGCCAGCAGCCTTTGGGCTAGCGAGCCCTACGAGCAGTACTTC. Residues: CASSLWASEPYEQYF.

The V call is TRBV7-8, the J call TRBJ2-5; D possibly corresponds to TRBD2 (6 bases). The V and J ends lost 5 bases and 5 bases respectively, with 24 bases between them. This CDR3 spans 17 amino acids. Germline loops: CDR1 SGHVS, CDR2 FQNEAQ. DNA for the CDR3: TGTGCCAGCAGCCCGGGGTCGACGGGAGTACGGGAGGAGACCCAGTACTTC. This sequence encodes CASSPGSTGVREETQYF. The full variable domain, in which reference TRBV7-8 and TRBJ2-5 provide the parts outside the CDR3, is GAGVSQSPRYKVAKRGQDVALRCDPISGHVSLFWYQQALGQGPEFLTYFQNEAQLDKSGLPSDRFFAERPEGSVSTLKIQRTQQEDSAVYLCASSPGSTGVREETQYFGPGTRLLVL.

Of note for this clone: Other nucleotide sequences from this sample produce the same CDR3. The chain uses TRBV7-9 and TRBJ1-5; 7 nucleotides align to TRBD1. The CDR3 is made up of 14 amino acids. V dropped 3 bases and J dropped 2; count of bases not matched to a gene: 1. Germline V lookup: CDR1 SEHNR, CDR2 FQNEAQ (reference sequence). This chain's CDR3 is CASSFGQGNQPQHF. Written as DNA, the CDR3 is TGTGCCAGCAGCTTCGGACAGGGCAATCAGCCCCAGCATTTT.

The chain has TRBV4-1 and TRBJ2-3; no definite D call. CDR1 is MGHRA and CDR2 is YSYEKL in the germline V gene. This CDR3 spans 16 amino acids. V shed 4 bases and J shed 1 base, with 15 bases lying between them. The CDR3 DNA follows: TGCGCCAGCAGCCTCAGCGAAGGCAGCGGCACAGATACGCAGTATTTT. Its protein is CASSLSEGSGTDTQYF.

This chain uses TRBV7-9 with TRBJ2-5, with TRBD2 matching 8 bases. This CDR3 has 13 amino acids. Trimming at V came to 7 bases and at J to 4 bases, leaving 5 bases not matched to a gene. CDR1 SEHNR and CDR2 FQNEAQ come from the germline V gene (reference sequence). CDR3: CASTTREGETQYF. The CDR3 nucleotides are TGTGCCAGCACTACACGGGAGGGAGAGACCCAGTACTTC.

The chain joins TRBV4-1 to TRBJ2-1; D is uncertain. The germline gives CDR1 MGHRA, CDR2 YSYEKL. This CDR3 has 13 residues. The germline V and J ends were trimmed by 4 bases and 11 bases, with 15 bases remaining between them. This chain's CDR3 is CASSLSLETQQFF. The CDR3 nucleotides are TGCGCCAGCAGCCTGAGCCTTGAAACTCAGCAGTTCTTC.

The genes are TRBV5-1 and TRBJ2-7; perhaps TRBD1 as D (5 bases). There are 15 residues in the CDR3. Trimming pared 0 bases from V and 6 bases from J, leaving 16 bases between. CDR1 is SGHRS, CDR2 YFSETQ, per germline. The CDR3 DNA follows: TGCGCCAGCAGCTTGGAGCAGGGTGGGCAGCGCGAGCAGTACTTC. Translated: CASSLEQGGQREQYF.

This clone was seen only once. The V and J genes are TRBV18 and TRBJ1-1; D gene uncertain. Germline-derived CDR1 and CDR2 are KGHSH and LQKENI. The CDR3 runs to 13 residues. Trimming stripped 6 bases from V and 1 base from J, with 9 bases between. The CDR3 loop reads CASSRTENTEAFF. In DNA, the CDR3 is TGTGCCAGCTCTCGTACAGAGAACACTGAAGCTTTCTTT. Complete variable domain (other parts from reference TRBV18 and TRBJ1-1): NAGVMQNPRHLVRRRGQEARLRCSPMKGHSHVYWYRQLPEEGLKFMVYLQKENIIDESGMPKERFSAEFPKEGPSILRIQQVVRGDSAAYFCASSRTENTEAFFGQGTRLTVV.

This chain uses TRBV28 with TRBJ2-7; 7 bases align to TRBD2. CDR1 and CDR2 from the germline V gene are MDHEN and SYDVKM. The V segment lost 6 bases and the J segment 3 bases; nucleotides outside the gene matches: 11. The CDR3 sequence is 15 residues long. The CDR3 protein is CASSPRGKVHYEQYF. The DNA of the CDR3 is TGTGCCAGCAGCCCGCGGGGGAAGGTCCACTACGAGCAGTACTTC.

The chain employs TRBV6-6 and TRBJ2-5, with 7 bases that match TRBD1. Unmatched junction bases numbered 4, after V lost 6 bases and J lost 3 bases. Germline assignment: CDR1 MNHNY and CDR2 SVGAGI (reference sequence). The CDR3 loop spans 13 amino acids. The CDR3 nucleotides read TGTGCCAGCAGAGTAACAGGGGAAGAGACCCAGTACTTC. It translates to CASRVTGEETQYF.

The CDR3 DNA follows: TGTGCCAGCATCAACGCGGGAACACGGGGTCGGCAGTTCTTC. Translation: CASINAGTRGRQFF. The rearrangement links TRBV2 to TRBJ2-1, with D perhaps matching TRBD2 (6 bases). CDR1 SNHLY and CDR2 FYNNEI come from the germline V gene. The length of the CDR3 is 14 residues. Trimming removed 7 bases at V and 12 bases at J, with 22 bases between.

The rearrangement links TRBV5-8 to TRBJ1-1, with 10 bases lining up with TRBD1. The germline CDR1 and CDR2 sequences are SGHTS and YDEGEE. V was pared by 3 bases and J by 8 bases, with 10 bases of the junction left unmatched. The CDR3 runs to 15 residues. The CDR3: CASSSARDRGLEAFF. The CDR3 DNA sequence: TGTGCCAGCAGCTCCGCCCGGGACAGGGGCCTAGAAGCTTTCTTT.

This chain links TRBV7-3 with TRBJ1-5; D is unclear. This CDR3 is built from 17 residues. V gave up 5 bases and J gave up 0 bases, with 17 bases separating them. Looked up from germline, CDR1 is SGHTA and CDR2 is FQGTGA. In nucleotides, the CDR3 is TGTGCCAGCAGCCTCCGACCGGACGGTTATAGCAATCAGCCCCAGCATTTT. This gives the protein CASSLRPDGYSNQPQHF.

The rearrangement joins TRBV18 to TRBJ2-2, with TRBD2 matching 14 bases. The germline gives CDR1 KGHSH, CDR2 LQKENI. This CDR3 is 18 amino acids long. V gave up 1 base and J gave up 4 bases; unmatched junction bases: 5. CDR3 amino acids: CASSPLTSGRAITGELFF. The DNA for the CDR3 is TGTGCCAGCTCACCACTGACTAGCGGGAGGGCCATCACCGGGGAGCTGTTTTTT.

This clone has only one observation. Here the CDR3 reads CASSLIAGAANEKLFF. The CDR3, as DNA: TGCGCCAGCAGCTTAATAGCAGGGGCCGCTAATGAAAAACTGTTTTTT. The rearrangement joins TRBV5-1 to TRBJ1-4, with D tentatively TRBD1 (6 bases). The CDR3 extends over 16 amino acids. V shed 2 bases and J shed 3 bases, with 14 bases lying between them. Germline V gives CDR1 SGHRS, CDR2 YFSETQ.

The V call is TRBV4-1, the J call TRBJ1-4; 9 bases are shared with TRBD1. Germline values: CDR1 MGHRA, CDR2 YSYEKL. The CDR3 consists of 16 residues. V lost 4 bases, J lost 4 bases, and 7 bases stayed unmatched. CDR3 sequence: CASSRGPTGGNEKLFF. In nucleotides, the CDR3 is TGCGCCAGCAGCCGCGGACCGACAGGGGGTAATGAAAAACTGTTTTTT.

The sample holds one count of this clone. This sequence joins TRBV28 and TRBJ2-7, with 15 bases identical to TRBD2. Germline CDR1 and CDR2: MDHEN and SYDVKM. The CDR3 is 15 amino acids. The trim removed 8 bases at V and 7 bases at J, leaving 9 bases unmatched. The CDR3: CASLPSGTSGREQYF. CDR3 nucleotide sequence: TGTGCCAGCCTACCTTCCGGGACTAGCGGGAGGGAGCAGTACTTC.

This sequence joins TRBV30 and TRBJ2-2; 10 bases map to TRBD2. CDR3 length: 14 residues. Germline CDR1 reads GTSNPN; CDR2 reads SVGIG (reference sequence). V shed 3 bases, J shed 6 bases, and the junction held 4 bases outside the gene matches. The CDR3 DNA reads TGTGCCTGGAGCCTAGCGGGAGCGCCCGGGGAGCTGTTTTTT. It is translated as CAWSLAGAPGELFF.

The chain has TRBV2 and TRBJ2-3, with 12 nucleotides matching TRBD2. The CDR3 length is 15 residues. The J segment lost 11 bases and the V segment lost 5 bases, leaving 11 bases of the junction unmatched. Germline CDR1 reads SNHLY; CDR2 reads FYNNEI. The chain's CDR3 is CASSRTSGNLFVQYF. DNA for the CDR3: TGTGCCAGCAGTAGGACTAGCGGGAACCTTTTTGTGCAGTATTTT. Using reference TRBV2 and TRBJ2-3 for the parts outside the CDR3, the full variable domain is EPEVTQTPSHQVTQMGQEVILRCVPISNHLYFYWYRQILGQKVEFLVSFYNNEISEKSEIFDDQFSVERPDGSNFTLKIRSTKLEDSAMYFCASSRTSGNLFVQYFGPGTRLTVL.